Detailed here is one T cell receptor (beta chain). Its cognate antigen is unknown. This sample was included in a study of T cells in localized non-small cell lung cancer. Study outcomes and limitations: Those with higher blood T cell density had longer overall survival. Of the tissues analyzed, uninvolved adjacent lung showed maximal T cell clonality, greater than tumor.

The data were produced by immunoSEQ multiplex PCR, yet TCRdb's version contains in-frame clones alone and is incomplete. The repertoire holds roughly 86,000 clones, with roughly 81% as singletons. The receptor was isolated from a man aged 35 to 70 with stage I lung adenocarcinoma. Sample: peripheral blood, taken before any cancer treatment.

CDR3 DNA: TGTGCCAGCAACTCCCCAGGGGGTGGTTCGGAAAAACTGTTTTTT. Translated, it gives CASNSPGGGSEKLFF. This chain links TRBV6-6 with TRBJ1-4; 7 bases are a match to TRBD1. J gave up 8 bases and V 7 bases, and 13 bases lay outside the gene matches. The germline CDR1 and CDR2 sequences are MNHNY and SVGAGI (reference sequence). The CDR3 is made up of 15 amino acids.